This entry describes one T cell receptor beta chain. Its antigen is unknown. The CDR3 runs 12 residues. CDR1 and CDR2 from the germline V gene are MDHEN and SYDVKM. V was clipped by 6 bases and J by 11 bases, with 16 bases between them. This specimen comes from a study of spatial heterogeneity in lung cancer. Study background: A consistent excess of beta-chain over alpha-chain sequences was detected. An average of more than ten raw reads was observed per unique TCR and UMI combination. General study findings and limits: Ubiquitous expanded tumor TCRs were observed in blood more at resection than follow-up.

As for time point: blood at routine non-recurrence follow-up after resection. No cell sorting; template was whole RNA from tumor, lung tissue or PBMC. TCRdb ran MiXCR on the 5' RACE reads and lists one entry per CDR3 protein. The sample includes around 44,000 distinct CDR3 sequences, roughly a tenth of them seen just once. The input for sequencing was PBMCs, taken at follow-up. This sequence was found in a female donor with early-stage non-small cell lung cancer. The V gene is TRBV28, the J gene TRBJ1-1, with D unresolved. CDR3 DNA sequence: TGTGCCAGCAGCCGCCCAGCCCTTGGCGCTTTCTTT. This codes for CASSRPALGAFF.